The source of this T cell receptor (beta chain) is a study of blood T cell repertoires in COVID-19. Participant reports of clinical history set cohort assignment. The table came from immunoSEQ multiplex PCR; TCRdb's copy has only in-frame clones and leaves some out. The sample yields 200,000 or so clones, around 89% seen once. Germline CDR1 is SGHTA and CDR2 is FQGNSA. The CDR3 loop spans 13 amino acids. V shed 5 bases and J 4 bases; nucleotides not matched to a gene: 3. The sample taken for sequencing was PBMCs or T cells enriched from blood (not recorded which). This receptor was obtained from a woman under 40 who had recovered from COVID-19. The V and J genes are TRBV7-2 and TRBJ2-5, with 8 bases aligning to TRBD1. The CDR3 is CASSIGQGETQYF. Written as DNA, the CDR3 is TGTGCCAGCAGCATTGGACAGGGAGAGACCCAGTACTTC.